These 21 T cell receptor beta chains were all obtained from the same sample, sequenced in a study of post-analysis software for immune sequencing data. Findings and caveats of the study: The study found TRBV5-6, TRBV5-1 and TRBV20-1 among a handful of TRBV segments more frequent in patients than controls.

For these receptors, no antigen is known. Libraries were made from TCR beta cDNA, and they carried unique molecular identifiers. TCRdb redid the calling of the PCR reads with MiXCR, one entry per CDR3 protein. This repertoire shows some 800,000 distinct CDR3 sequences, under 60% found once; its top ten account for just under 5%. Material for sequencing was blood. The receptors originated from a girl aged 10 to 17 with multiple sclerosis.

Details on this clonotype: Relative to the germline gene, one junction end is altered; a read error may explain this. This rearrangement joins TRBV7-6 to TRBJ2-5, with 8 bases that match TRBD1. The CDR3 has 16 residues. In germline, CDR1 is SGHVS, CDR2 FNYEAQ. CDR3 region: CVSSLALTGVGETQYF. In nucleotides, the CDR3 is TGTGTCAGCAGCTTAGCCTTGACAGGGGTCGGGGAGACCCAGTACTTC.

CDR3 nucleotide sequence: TGTGCCAGCAGCTCTCCGGGACAGGGGGCGTCTGAGCAGTTCTTC. Its translation is CASSSPGQGASEQFF. The J gene is TRBJ2-1, the V gene TRBV7-3, with 12 bases that match TRBD1. This CDR3 contains 15 residues. The V and J ends lost 4 bases and 9 bases, in that order; junction bases with no gene match: 7. Per germline, CDR1 SGHTA and CDR2 FQGTGA. The full variable domain, its missing parts supplied by reference TRBV7-3 and TRBJ2-1, is GAGVSQTPSNKVTEKGKYVELRCDPISGHTALYWYRQSLGQGPEFLIYFQGTGAADDSGLPNDRFFAVRPEGSVSTLKIQRTERGDSAVYLCASSSPGQGASEQFFGPGTRLTVL.

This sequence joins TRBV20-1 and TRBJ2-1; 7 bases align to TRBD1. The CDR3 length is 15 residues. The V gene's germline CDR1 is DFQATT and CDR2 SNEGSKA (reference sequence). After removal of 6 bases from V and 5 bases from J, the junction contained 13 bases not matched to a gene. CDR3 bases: TGCAGTGCCCATGACAGGGTTGTATCGGACAATGAGCAGTTCTTC. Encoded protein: CSAHDRVVSDNEQFF.

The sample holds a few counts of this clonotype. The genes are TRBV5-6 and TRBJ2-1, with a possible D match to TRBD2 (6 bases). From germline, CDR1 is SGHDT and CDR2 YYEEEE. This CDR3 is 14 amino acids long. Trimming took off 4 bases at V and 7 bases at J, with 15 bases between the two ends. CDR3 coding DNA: TGTGCCAGCAGCCTCCCGGGGGAGTCTAATGAGCAGTTCTTC. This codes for CASSLPGESNEQFF.

For the CDR3, the DNA is TGTGCCAGCAGACTAGCGGGAGGAGGAGAGACCCAGTACTTC. Translating it yields CASRLAGGGETQYF. The chain links TRBV6-6 to TRBJ2-7; TRBD2 aligns across 12 bases. The DNA matches TRBJ2-5 better at its end, which makes the J call doubtful. The CDR3 consists of 14 residues. In germline, CDR1 is MNHNY, CDR2 SVGAGI (reference sequence).

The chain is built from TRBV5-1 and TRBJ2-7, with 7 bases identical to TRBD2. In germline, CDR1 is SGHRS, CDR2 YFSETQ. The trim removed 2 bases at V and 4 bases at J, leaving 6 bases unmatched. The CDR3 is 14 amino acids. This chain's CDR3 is CASSFAGEGYEQYF. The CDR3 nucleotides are TGCGCCAGCAGCTTTGCGGGAGAAGGGTACGAGCAGTACTTC. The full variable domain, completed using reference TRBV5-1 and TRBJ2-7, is KAGVTQTPRYLIKTRGQQVTLSCSPISGHRSVSWYQQTPGQGLQFLFEYFSETQRNKGNFPGRFSGRQFSNSRSEMNVSTLELGDSALYLCASSFAGEGYEQYFGPGTRLTVT.

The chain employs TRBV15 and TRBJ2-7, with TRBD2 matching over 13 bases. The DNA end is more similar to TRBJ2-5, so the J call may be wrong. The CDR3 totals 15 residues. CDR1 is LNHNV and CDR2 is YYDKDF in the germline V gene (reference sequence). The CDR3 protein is CATSGGLAGVETQYF. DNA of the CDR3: TGTGCCACCAGCGGTGGACTAGCGGGAGTAGAGACCCAGTACTTC.

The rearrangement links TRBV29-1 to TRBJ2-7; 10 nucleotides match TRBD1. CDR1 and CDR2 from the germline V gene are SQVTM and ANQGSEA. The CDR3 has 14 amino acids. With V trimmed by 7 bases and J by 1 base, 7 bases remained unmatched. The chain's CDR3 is CSGRTGGDSYEQYF. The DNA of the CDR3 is TGCAGCGGCCGGACAGGGGGGGATTCCTACGAGCAGTACTTC.

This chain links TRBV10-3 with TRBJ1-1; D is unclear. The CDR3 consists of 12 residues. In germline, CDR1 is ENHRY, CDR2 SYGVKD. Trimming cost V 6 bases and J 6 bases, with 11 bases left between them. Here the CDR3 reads CAIRREQAEAFF. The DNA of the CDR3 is TGTGCCATCAGGAGAGAGCAGGCTGAAGCTTTCTTT.

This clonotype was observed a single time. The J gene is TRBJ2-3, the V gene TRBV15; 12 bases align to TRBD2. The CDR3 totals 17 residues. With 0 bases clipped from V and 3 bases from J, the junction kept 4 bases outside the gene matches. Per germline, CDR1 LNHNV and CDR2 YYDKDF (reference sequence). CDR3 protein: CATSREETSGRTDTQYF. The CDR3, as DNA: TGTGCCACCAGCAGAGAGGAGACTAGCGGGAGAACAGATACGCAGTATTTT.

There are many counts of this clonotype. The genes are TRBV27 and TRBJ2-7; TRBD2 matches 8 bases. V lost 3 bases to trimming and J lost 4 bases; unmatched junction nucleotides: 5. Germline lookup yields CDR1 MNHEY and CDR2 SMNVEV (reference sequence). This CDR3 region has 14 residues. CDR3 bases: TGTGCCAGCAGTTTTCTGGCGGGAGGTTACGAGCAGTACTTC. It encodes CASSFLAGGYEQYF.

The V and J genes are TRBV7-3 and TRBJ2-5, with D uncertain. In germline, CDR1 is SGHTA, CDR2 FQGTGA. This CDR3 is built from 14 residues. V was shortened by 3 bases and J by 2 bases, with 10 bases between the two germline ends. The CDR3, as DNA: TGTGCCAGCAGCTTCCAGGCCGGACAAGAGACCCAGTACTTC. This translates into CASSFQAGQETQYF.

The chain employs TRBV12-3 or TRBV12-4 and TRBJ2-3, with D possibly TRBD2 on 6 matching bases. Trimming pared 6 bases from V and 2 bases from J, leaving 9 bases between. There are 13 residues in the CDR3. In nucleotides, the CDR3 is TGTGCCAGCAGCCGCGGGACCACAGATACGCAGTATTTT. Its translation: CASSRGTTDTQYF.

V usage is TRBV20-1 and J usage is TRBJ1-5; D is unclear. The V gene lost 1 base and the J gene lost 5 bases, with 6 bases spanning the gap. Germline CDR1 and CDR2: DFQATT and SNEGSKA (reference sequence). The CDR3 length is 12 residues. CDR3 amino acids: CSARAPYQPQHF. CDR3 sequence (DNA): TGCAGTGCTAGAGCTCCGTATCAGCCCCAGCATTTT.

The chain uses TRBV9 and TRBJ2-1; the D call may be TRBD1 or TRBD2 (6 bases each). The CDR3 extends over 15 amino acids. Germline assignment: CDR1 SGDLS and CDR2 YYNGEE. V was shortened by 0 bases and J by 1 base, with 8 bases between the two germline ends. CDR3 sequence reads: CASSVGGTSYNEQFF. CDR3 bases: TGTGCCAGCAGCGTAGGCGGGACATCCTACAATGAGCAGTTCTTC.

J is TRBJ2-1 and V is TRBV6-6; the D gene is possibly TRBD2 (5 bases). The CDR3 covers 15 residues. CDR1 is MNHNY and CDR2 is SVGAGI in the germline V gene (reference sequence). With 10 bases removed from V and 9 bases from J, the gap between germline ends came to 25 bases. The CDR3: CAIARSGSAWSEQFF. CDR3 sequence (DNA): TGTGCCATCGCTCGCAGTGGTAGCGCCTGGAGTGAGCAGTTCTTC.

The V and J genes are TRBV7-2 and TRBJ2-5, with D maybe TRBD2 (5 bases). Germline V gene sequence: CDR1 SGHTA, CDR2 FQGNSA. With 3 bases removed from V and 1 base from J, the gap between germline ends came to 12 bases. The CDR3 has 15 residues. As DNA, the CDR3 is TGTGCCAGCAGCTTTATTCCGGGAATCCAAGAGACCCAGTACTTC. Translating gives CASSFIPGIQETQYF. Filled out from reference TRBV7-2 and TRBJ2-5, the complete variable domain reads GAGVSQSPSNKVTEKGKDVELRCDPISGHTALYWYRQSLGQGLEFLIYFQGNSAPDKSGLPSDRFSAERTGGSVSTLTIQRTQQEDSAVYLCASSFIPGIQETQYFGPGTRLLVL.

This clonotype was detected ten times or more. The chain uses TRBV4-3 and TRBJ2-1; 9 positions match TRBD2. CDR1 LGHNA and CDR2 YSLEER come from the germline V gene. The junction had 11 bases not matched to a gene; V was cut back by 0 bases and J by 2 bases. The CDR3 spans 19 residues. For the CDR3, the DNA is TGCGCCAGCAGCCAAGACCATTCACTAGCGGGTGTAACCTACAATGAGCAGTTCTTC. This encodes CASSQDHSLAGVTYNEQFF.

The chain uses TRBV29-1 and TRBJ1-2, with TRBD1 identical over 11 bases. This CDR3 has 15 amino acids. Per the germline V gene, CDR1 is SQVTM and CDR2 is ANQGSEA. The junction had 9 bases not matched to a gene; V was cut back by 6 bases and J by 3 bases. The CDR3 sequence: CSVDPGTGGDYGYTF. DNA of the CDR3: TGCAGCGTGGACCCCGGGACAGGGGGAGACTATGGCTACACCTTC. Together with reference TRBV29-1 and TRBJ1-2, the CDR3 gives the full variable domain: SAVISQKPSRDICQRGTSLTIQCQVDSQVTMMFWYRQQPGQSLTLIATANQGSEATYESGFVIDKFPISRPNLTFSTLTVSNMSPEDSSIYLCSVDPGTGGDYGYTFGSGTRLTVV.

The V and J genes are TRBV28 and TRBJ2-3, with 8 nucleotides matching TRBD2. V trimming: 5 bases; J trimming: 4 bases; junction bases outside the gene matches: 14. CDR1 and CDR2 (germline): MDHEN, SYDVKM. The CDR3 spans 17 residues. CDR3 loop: CASSPHISGIMSDTQYF. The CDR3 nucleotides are TGTGCCAGCAGTCCACACATTAGCGGGATCATGTCAGATACGCAGTATTTT.

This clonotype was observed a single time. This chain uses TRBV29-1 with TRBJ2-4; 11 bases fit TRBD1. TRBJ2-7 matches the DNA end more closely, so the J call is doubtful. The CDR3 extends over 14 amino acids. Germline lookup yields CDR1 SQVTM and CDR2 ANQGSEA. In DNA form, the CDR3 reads TGCAGCGTTGAGACGCGGGACAGGGGGTACGAGCAGTACTTC. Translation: CSVETRDRGYEQYF.